This TCR beta chain came from a study of beta chain features in type 1 diabetes. Study outcomes and limitations: Shorter TCRB CDR3s, moderately but significantly so, were found in Type 1 diabetes patients in all four CD4+ subsets.

From germline, CDR1 is MNHNY and CDR2 SVGAGI (reference sequence). This CDR3 region has 15 residues. The junction had 10 bases not matched to a gene; V was cut back by 2 bases and J by 9 bases. This clone was detected a few times. What it recognizes is unknown. Reverse transcribing all isolated RNA meant expressed TCRB transcripts were sequenced. Sequencing used immunoSEQ multiplex PCR; TCRdb keeps in-frame clones, though not all of them. Of roughly 160,000 clones listed, around 8.6% are singletons. This clonotype was sampled from a woman aged 18-29 years with type 1 diabetes. The chain employs TRBV6-6 and TRBJ2-1, with TRBD2 matching over 7 bases. Sequencing was done on a sample of central memory CD4+ T cells from blood. The CDR3 region is CASSYPAREGREQFF. The CDR3 bases are TGTGCCAGCAGTTACCCAGCGAGGGAGGGTCGTGAGCAGTTCTTC.